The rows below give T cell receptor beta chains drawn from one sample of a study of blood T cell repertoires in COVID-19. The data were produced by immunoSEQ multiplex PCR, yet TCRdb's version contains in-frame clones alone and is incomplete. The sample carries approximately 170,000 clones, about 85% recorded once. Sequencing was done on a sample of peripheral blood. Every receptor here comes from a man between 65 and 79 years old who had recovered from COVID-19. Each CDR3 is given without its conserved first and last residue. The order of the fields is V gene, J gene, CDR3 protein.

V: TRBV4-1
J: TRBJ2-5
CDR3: ASSQSDLRFQETQY

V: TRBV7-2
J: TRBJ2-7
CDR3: ASSPYMSGYEQY

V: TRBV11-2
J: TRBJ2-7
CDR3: ASSYYPAESSYEQY

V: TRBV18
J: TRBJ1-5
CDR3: ASSVRDSNQPQH

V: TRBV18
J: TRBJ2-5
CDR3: ASSPRTSGPEETQY

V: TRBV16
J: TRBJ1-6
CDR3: ASSHKSSSYNSPLH

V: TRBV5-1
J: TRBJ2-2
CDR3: ASSLGGESGTGELF

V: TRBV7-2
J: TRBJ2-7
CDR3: ASRLPGQGYEQY

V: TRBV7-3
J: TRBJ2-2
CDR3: ASTVGDSTGELF

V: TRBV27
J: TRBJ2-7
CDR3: ASSLDSSYEQY

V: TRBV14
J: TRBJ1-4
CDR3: ASSQRDSSDEKLF

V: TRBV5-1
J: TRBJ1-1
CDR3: ASSPREGGNTEAF

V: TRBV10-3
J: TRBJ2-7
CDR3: AISEQGNSYEQY

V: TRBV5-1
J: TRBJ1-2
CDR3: ASSLGQGQGYT

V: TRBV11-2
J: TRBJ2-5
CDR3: ASSLGEWQETQY

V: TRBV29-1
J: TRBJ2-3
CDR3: SVLAGDSWDSADTQY

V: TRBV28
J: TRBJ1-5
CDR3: ASRAGTGGDQPQH

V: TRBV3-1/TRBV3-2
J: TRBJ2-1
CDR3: ASSQDLGAGPSSEQF

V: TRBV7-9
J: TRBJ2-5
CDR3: ASSPTGSETQY

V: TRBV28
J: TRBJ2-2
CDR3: ASTSGEAVMNTGELF

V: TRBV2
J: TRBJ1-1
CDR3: AGPGQGGTEAF

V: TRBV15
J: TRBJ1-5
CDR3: ATSRGGNQPQH

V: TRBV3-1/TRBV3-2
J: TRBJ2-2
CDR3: ASSLALNTGELF

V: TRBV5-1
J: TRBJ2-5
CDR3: ASSTGTVQETQY

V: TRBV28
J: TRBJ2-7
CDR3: ASLGGPDYEQY

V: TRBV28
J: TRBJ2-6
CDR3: ASSLIRGTSGTSGANVLT

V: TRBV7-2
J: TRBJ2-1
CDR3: ASSPLAGPSQVPF

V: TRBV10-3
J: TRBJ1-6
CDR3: AISESGGSPLH

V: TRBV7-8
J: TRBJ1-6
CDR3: ASSLAGTGVPPYNSPLH

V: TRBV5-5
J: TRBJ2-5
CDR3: ASRRGIETQY

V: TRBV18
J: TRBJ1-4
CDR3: ASSFDRGDEKLF

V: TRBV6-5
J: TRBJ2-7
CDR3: ATSLTEFYEQY

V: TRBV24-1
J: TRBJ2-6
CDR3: ATIPWDSFSGANVLT

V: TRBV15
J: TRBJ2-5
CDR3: ATSRPLDSLGETQY

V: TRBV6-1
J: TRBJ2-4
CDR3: ASSEMVGAPDTY

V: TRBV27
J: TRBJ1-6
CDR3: ASSSRQGRIYNSPLH

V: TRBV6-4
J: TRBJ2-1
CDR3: ASRATSGSYNEQF

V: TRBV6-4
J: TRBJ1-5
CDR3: ASSDSMGASNQPQH

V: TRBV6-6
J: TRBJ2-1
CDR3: ASSYMGLADEQF

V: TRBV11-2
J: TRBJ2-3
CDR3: ASSLLREGADTQY

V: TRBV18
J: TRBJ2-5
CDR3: ASSPLDSGGETQY

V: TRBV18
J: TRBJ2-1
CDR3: ASSPRGLGTYNEQF

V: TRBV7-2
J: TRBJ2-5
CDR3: ASSQGAGQETQY

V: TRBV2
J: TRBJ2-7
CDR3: ASSETGTSAYEQY

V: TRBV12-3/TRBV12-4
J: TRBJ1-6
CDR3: ASTSTGGGFLH

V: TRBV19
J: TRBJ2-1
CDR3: ASSIGGGYRNEQF

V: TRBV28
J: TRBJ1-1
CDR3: ASRRQGNTEAF

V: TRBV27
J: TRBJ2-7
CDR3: ASSERERSYEQY